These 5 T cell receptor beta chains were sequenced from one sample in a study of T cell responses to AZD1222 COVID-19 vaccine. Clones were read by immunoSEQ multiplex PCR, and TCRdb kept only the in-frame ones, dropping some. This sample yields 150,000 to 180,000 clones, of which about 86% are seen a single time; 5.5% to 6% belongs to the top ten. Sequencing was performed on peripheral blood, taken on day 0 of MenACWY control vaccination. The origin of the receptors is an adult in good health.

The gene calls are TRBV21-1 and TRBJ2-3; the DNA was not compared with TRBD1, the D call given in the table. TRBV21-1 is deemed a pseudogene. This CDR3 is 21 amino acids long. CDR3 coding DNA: TGTGCCAGCAGCAAAGGGCCTATGGGGGACAGGGGTCATTCTAGCACAGATACGCAGTATTTT. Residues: CASSKGPMGDRGHSSTDTQYF.

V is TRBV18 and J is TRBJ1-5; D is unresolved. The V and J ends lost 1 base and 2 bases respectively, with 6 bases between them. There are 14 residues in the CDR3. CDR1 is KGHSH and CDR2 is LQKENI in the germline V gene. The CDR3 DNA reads TGTGCCAGCTCACCACTGAGTGGCAATCAGCCCCAGCATTTT. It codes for CASSPLSGNQPQHF.

CDR3 sequence: CASSTGGHSLYNEQFF. In DNA form, the CDR3 reads TGTGCCAGCAGCACCGGGGGCCACTCTTTGTACAATGAGCAGTTCTTC. The chain combines TRBV7-9 with TRBJ2-1, with D tentatively TRBD1 or TRBD2 (6 bases each). This CDR3 comprises 16 residues. Germline V gene lookup returns CDR1 SEHNR and CDR2 FQNEAQ (reference sequence). Trimming removed 5 bases from V and 4 bases from J, with 18 bases in between.

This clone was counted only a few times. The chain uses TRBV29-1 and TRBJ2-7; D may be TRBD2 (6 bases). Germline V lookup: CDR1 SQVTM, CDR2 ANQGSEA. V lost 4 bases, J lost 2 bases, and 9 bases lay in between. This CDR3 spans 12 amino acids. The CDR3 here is CSVGLDPYEQYF. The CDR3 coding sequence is TGCAGCGTTGGACTAGATCCCTACGAGCAGTACTTC.

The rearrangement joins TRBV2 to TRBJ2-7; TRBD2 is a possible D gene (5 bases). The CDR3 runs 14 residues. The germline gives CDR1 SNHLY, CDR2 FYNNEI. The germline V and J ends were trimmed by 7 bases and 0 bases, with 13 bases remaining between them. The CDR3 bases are TGTGCCAGCATGGAGGTCCCTCTCTCCTACGAGCAGTACGTC. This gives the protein CASMEVPLSYEQYV.